Each of the 24 T cell receptor beta chains below was sequenced from the same sample in a study of tissue T cells after allogeneic stem cell transplantation. Repertoires were generated with immunoSEQ multiplex PCR, while TCRdb's copy carries only in-frame clones and drops some. The data show about 1,400 clones, 45% to 50% seen once. The time point here: mouse harvest day 14 after allogeneic transplant. Tail vein injection delivered 10^7 T-cell-depleted bone marrow cells and 10^6 splenic CD5+ T cells. Sequencing was done on a sample of spleen. Receptors were obtained from a female BALB/c mouse given C57BL/6 T cells with graft-versus-host disease after an allogeneic hematopoietic cell transplant.

Of note for this clone: These gene names are mouse names. The read stops 1 residue short of the end of the CDR3; the missing end is completed from the germline J gene. The chain combines TRBV29 with TRBJ1-2, with 7 bases fitting TRBD1. This CDR3 is 14 amino acids long. The V and J ends lost 3 bases and 0 bases, in that order; junction bases with no gene match: 1. Germline values: CDR1 MSHET, CDR2 SYDVDS. The CDR3 bases that were read are TGTGCTAGCAGTTTTCAGGGGGCAAACTCCGACTACACC. Its translation is CASSFQGANSDYT. The whole CDR3 sequence reads CASSFQGANSDYTF.

Note on this clone: Gene labels here are mouse ones. The read gets to within 1 residue of the CDR3 end, and the germline J gene fills in the rest. This chain links TRBV26 with TRBJ2-5; D unclear. The CDR3 contains 12 residues. In germline, CDR1 is KGHPV, CDR2 FQNQEV (reference sequence). Trimming took off 4 bases at V and 5 bases at J, with 7 bases between the two ends. The CDR3 protein is CASSQGRDTQYF. The CDR3 DNA, read in part, is TGTGCCAGCAGTCAAGGGAGAGACACCCAGTAC. The full variable domain, its missing parts supplied by reference TRBV26 and TRBJ2-5, is NSKVIQTPRYLVKGQGQKAKMRCIPEKGHPVVFWYQQNKNNEFKFLINFQNQEVLQQIDMTEKRFSAECPSNSPCSLEIQSSEAGDSALYLCASSQGRDTQYFGPGTRLLVL.

For this clone: Genes and germline come from the mouse. Coverage ceases 1 residue before the CDR3 finishes, and the germline J gene fills in the end. The chain couples TRBV29 to TRBJ2-7; D is ambiguous. Trimming cost V 5 bases and J 0 bases, with 5 bases left between them. The germline V gene encodes CDR1 MSHET and CDR2 SYDVDS. The CDR3 has 12 residues. The CDR3 region is CASSRSSYEQYF. The CDR3 DNA, read in part, is TGTGCTAGCAGTCGGAGCTCCTATGAACAGTAC.

Regarding this clone: Mouse gene names and germline throughout. The read terminates 1 residue before the CDR3 end, so the remaining end is supplied by the germline J gene. V gene TRBV19 combines with J gene TRBJ1-6; D might be TRBD1 (5 bases). TRBJ1-6 is reported as an ORF; its role is uncertain. The germline V and J ends were trimmed by 1 base and 7 bases, with 6 bases remaining between them. The CDR3 length is 13 residues. The germline V gene encodes CDR1 FNHDT and CDR2 SITEND (reference sequence). CDR3 protein: CASSIKGNSPLYF. The CDR3 DNA, read in part, is TGTGCCAGCAGTATAAAGGGGAATTCGCCCCTCTAC.

Regarding this clone: Gene names are mouse gene names. The read terminates 1 residue ahead of where the CDR3 ends, so the germline J gene completes it. The rearrangement links TRBV31 to TRBJ1-1; D gene ambiguous. V shed 0 bases and J shed 2 bases, with 7 bases lying between them. The CDR3 extends over 13 amino acids. Germline values: CDR1 GKSSPN, CDR2 SITVG. The covered CDR3 bases are TGTGCCTGGAGTCTAACAGTTAACACAGAAGTCTTC. Translating it yields CAWSLTVNTEVF. The entire CDR3 protein is CAWSLTVNTEVFF.

Turning to this clone: Gene labels here are mouse ones. The read is 1 residue too short to cover the CDR3 end, so that end is filled in from the germline J gene. The V gene is TRBV2, the J gene TRBJ2-2; 10 bases align to TRBD2. Germline V gene sequence: CDR1 LGHNA, CDR2 YSYQKL. V lost 0 bases to trimming and J lost 2 bases; unmatched junction nucleotides: 6. The CDR3 sequence is 18 residues long. The chain's CDR3 is CASSQDRLGGRNTGQLYF. The CDR3 DNA, read in part, is TGTGCCAGCAGCCAAGATCGCCTGGGGGGGCGCAACACCGGGCAGCTCTAC.

By sample fraction, this clone is hyperexpanded. Gene names and germline match the mouse. The read halts 1 residue ahead of the CDR3 end, with the missing end drawn from the germline J gene. The V call is TRBV31, the J call TRBJ2-7; D is possibly TRBD2 (6 bases). The CDR3 consists of 12 residues. Trimming removed 5 bases at V and 4 bases at J, with 12 bases between. In germline, CDR1 is GKSSPN, CDR2 SITVG. CDR3 DNA (partial): TGTGCCTGGGGGGGGACCTCATATGAACAGTAC. Its protein product is CAWGGTSYEQY. The CDR3 in full is CAWGGTSYEQYF. Filled out from reference TRBV31 and TRBJ2-7, the complete variable domain reads AQTIHQWPVAEIKAVGSPLSLGCTIKGKSSPNLYWYWQATGGTLQQLFYSITVGQVESVVQLNLSASRPKDDQFILSTEKLLLSHSGFYLCAWGGTSYEQYFGPGTRLTVL.

Worth noting for this clone: Gene names and germline match the mouse. The DNA read from the CDR3 is TGTGCCAGCAACGACAGGGGGAATAATTCGCCCCTCTAC. This encodes CASNDRGNNSPLY. Given in full, the CDR3 is CASNDRGNNSPLYF. The rearrangement joins TRBV13-3 to TRBJ1-6; TRBD1 matches 9 bases. The read ends 1 residue before the CDR3 terminus; that terminus is restored from the germline J gene. TRBJ1-6 is designated an ORF whose function remains uncertain. V lost 6 bases, J lost 5 bases, and 3 bases stayed unmatched. This CDR3 has 14 residues. In germline, CDR1 is NNHDY, CDR2 SYVADS.

With respect to this clone: A read error is the likely source, as a far larger clone sits one nucleotide away. The gene symbols are mouse symbols. The read comes to an end 1 residue before the CDR3 does, leaving the germline J gene to fill in the end. The chain joins TRBV13-2 to TRBJ2-1; weak D call: TRBD2 (7 bases). V lost 3 bases to trimming and J lost 7 bases, with 8 bases between them. The CDR3 totals 12 residues. In germline, CDR1 is NNHNN, CDR2 SYGAGS (reference sequence). The CDR3: CASGGGAAEQFF. The sequenced part of the CDR3 DNA is TGTGCCAGCGGTGGGGGGGCGGCTGAGCAGTTC.

Details on this clone: Germline and genes here are mouse. The CDR3 end falls 1 residue outside the read, so it is completed with the germline J gene. This chain links TRBV26 with TRBJ1-5, with D possibly matching TRBD1 (5 bases). This CDR3 region has 13 residues. The germline V and J ends were trimmed by 4 bases and 3 bases, with 7 bases remaining between them. Germline V lookup: CDR1 KGHPV, CDR2 FQNQEV (reference sequence). The sequenced part of the CDR3 DNA is TGTGCCAGCAGTCCAGGGTTCAACCAGGCTCCGCTT. Translated, it gives CASSPGFNQAPL. The full CDR3 protein reads CASSPGFNQAPLF.

By frequency in the sample, this clone is medium-sized (0.01 to 0.1%). Germline and genes here are mouse. The CDR3 end falls 1 residue outside the read, so it is completed with the germline J gene. The chain links TRBV13-2 to TRBJ2-7; tentative D call: TRBD2 (5 bases). Germline CDR1 NNHNN, CDR2 SYGAGS (reference sequence). V lost 0 bases to trimming and J lost 0 bases, with 10 bases between them. This CDR3 comprises 15 residues. The CDR3 bases that were read are TGTGCCAGCGGTGATGCACACTGGAGCTCCTATGAACAGTAC. This codes for CASGDAHWSSYEQY. From start to end, the CDR3 is CASGDAHWSSYEQYF.

This clone is deemed hyperexpanded. The listed genes are named as in mouse. The read terminates 1 residue ahead of where the CDR3 ends, so the germline J gene completes it. The rearrangement uses TRBV19 and TRBJ1-3; 10 bases are shared with TRBD1. Unmatched junction bases numbered 5, after V lost 4 bases and J lost 1 base. From germline, CDR1 is FNHDT and CDR2 SITEND (reference sequence). This CDR3 is built from 16 residues. The CDR3 loop is CASSAGTGASGNTLYF. CDR3 DNA (partial): TGTGCCAGCAGTGCCGGGACAGGGGCCTCTGGAAATACGCTCTAT.

Comments on this clone: Mouse names are used for the genes. With the read ending 1 residue before the CDR3 end, the germline J gene is used to fill in that end. The rearrangement links TRBV24 to TRBJ1-2, with 9 bases matching TRBD1. The CDR3 length is 13 residues. CDR1 KGHTA and CDR2 FRNEEI come from the germline V gene. The ends lost 10 bases at V and 0 bases at J; junction bases unmatched: 3. CDR3 in amino acids: CAKQGASNSDYTF. The sequenced part of the CDR3 DNA is TGTGCCAAACAGGGGGCCTCAAACTCCGACTACACC.

A remark on this clone: Germline and genes here are mouse. The missing CDR3 end, 1 residue past where the read stops, is filled in from the germline J gene. V usage is TRBV13-2 and J usage is TRBJ1-5, with TRBD1 identical over 10 bases. Germline loops: CDR1 NNHNN, CDR2 SYGAGS (reference sequence). The length of the CDR3 is 15 residues. The V gene end was trimmed by 1 base and the J gene end by 6 bases; junction bases not matched to a gene: 4. The CDR3 DNA, read in part, is TGTGCCAGCGGTGATCCGGGACAGGGGAGCCAGGCTCCGCTT. Protein: CASGDPGQGSQAPL. The entire CDR3 protein reads CASGDPGQGSQAPLF.

As for this clone: Germline and genes here are mouse. Coverage ceases 1 residue before the CDR3 finishes, and the germline J gene fills in the end. The chain is built from TRBV4 and TRBJ2-1; 10 bases are shared with TRBD2. The CDR3 length is 14 residues. Germline V gives CDR1 LGHDT, CDR2 YNNKQL (reference sequence). V lost 5 bases and J lost 7; bases outside the gene matches: 5. Partial CDR3 DNA: TGTGCCAGCAGCCTGGGGGGGCCGGGGGCTGAGCAGTTC. Encoded protein: CASSLGGPGAEQF. The full CDR3 reads CASSLGGPGAEQFF.

By sample fraction, this clone is large. These gene names are mouse names. The read ends 1 residue shy of where the CDR3 ends; the end is completed using the germline J gene. The V call is TRBV5, the J call TRBJ2-7; 10 bases are a match to TRBD1. Losses at the gene ends were 5 bases for V and 4 bases for J; bases not matched to a gene: 5. CDR1 is LGHNA, CDR2 YNLKQL, per germline (reference sequence). The CDR3 has 14 amino acids. The covered CDR3 bases are TGTGCCAGCAGCGTCCGGGACAGGGGTTATGAACAGTAC. This gives the protein CASSVRDRGYEQY. The entire CDR3 reads CASSVRDRGYEQYF.

Comment on this clone: These gene names are mouse names. Sequencing ends 1 residue short of the CDR3 end; the germline J gene provides the rest. The chain couples TRBV31 to TRBJ1-2, with TRBD1 matching 7 bases. Germline V gene data show CDR1 as GKSSPN and CDR2 as SITVG. V trimming: 0 bases; J trimming: 4 bases; junction bases outside the gene matches: 8. The CDR3 contains 15 residues. The CDR3 protein is CAWSLARGGGSDYTF. CDR3 DNA, as far as it was read: TGTGCCTGGAGTCTAGCCAGGGGGGGCGGCTCCGACTACACC.

Sample share makes this clone medium-sized. Gene names are mouse gene names. The read is 1 residue too short to cover the CDR3 end, so that end is filled in from the germline J gene. The chain links TRBV31 to TRBJ2-7; D remains unclear. The CDR3 has 12 residues. Germline V gene sequence: CDR1 GKSSPN, CDR2 SITVG. Trimming cost V 0 bases and J 7 bases, with 10 bases left between them. The CDR3 loop is CAWSLSGWEQYF. CDR3 DNA, as far as it was read: TGTGCCTGGAGTCTAAGCGGGTGGGAACAGTAC.

Details on this clone: The genes are named according to mouse. The observed sequence ends 1 residue before the CDR3 terminus, with the missing tail filled in from the germline J gene. This chain joins TRBV3 and TRBJ1-5; the D gene is possibly TRBD1 (5 bases). The CDR3 spans 12 residues. Trimming cost V 4 bases and J 7 bases, with 8 bases left between them. From germline, CDR1 is SNHLY and CDR2 FYNGKV (reference sequence). This chain's CDR3 is CASSSQGQAPLF. Partial CDR3 DNA: TGTGCCAGCAGCTCCCAGGGACAGGCTCCGCTT.

A note on this clone: Gene names refer to mouse genes. The read is 1 residue too short to cover the CDR3 end, so that end is filled in from the germline J gene. The chain carries TRBV4 and TRBJ1-1; the D gene is possibly TRBD1 (6 bases). V lost 3 bases to trimming and J lost 5 bases, with 10 bases between them. CDR3 size: 13 residues. The V gene's germline CDR1 is LGHDT and CDR2 YNNKQL (reference sequence). Incomplete CDR3 DNA: TGTGCCAGCAGCTACCGGGACACAACAGAAGTCTTC. It encodes CASSYRDTTEVF. The entire CDR3 protein reads CASSYRDTTEVFF.

As to this clone: Gene names and germline match the mouse. The read finishes 1 residue shy of the CDR3 end, and the germline J gene is used to complete it. V and J are TRBV20 and TRBJ1-1; TRBD1 aligns across 7 bases. Per germline, CDR1 GFQATS and CDR2 STVNSAI. Germline trimming cut 1 base from V and 1 base from J; bases unmatched to any gene: 0. The CDR3 has 13 amino acids. CDR3 DNA, as far as it was read: TGTGGTGCTAGGGGGGACAGAAACACAGAAGTCTTC. This translates into CGARGDRNTEVF. In full, the CDR3 is CGARGDRNTEVFF. Supplemented by reference TRBV20 and TRBJ1-1, the full variable domain reads GALVYQYPRRTICKSGTSMRMECQAVGFQATSVAWYRQSPQKTFELIALSTVNSAIKYEQNFTQEKFPISHPNLSFSSMTVLNAYLEDRGLYLCGARGDRNTEVFFGKGTRLTVV.

This clone was found a few times. The germline and genes are mouse ones. With the read ending 1 residue before the CDR3 end, the germline J gene is used to fill in that end. This rearrangement joins TRBV4 to TRBJ2-7; 10 bases are shared with TRBD2. Trimming removed 5 bases from V and 3 bases from J; junction bases left unmatched: 4. This CDR3 region has 14 residues. Germline CDR1 LGHDT, CDR2 YNNKQL (reference sequence). The CDR3 sequence: CASSQGLGYYEQYF. The sequenced part of the CDR3 DNA is TGTGCCAGCAGCCAGGGACTGGGGTACTATGAACAGTAC.

This clone was seen only a few times. These gene names are mouse names. The observed sequence ends 1 residue before the CDR3 terminus, with the missing tail filled in from the germline J gene. The chain links TRBV26 to TRBJ2-5; TRBD2 agrees at 8 bases. Germline trimming cut 3 bases from V and 6 bases from J; bases unmatched to any gene: 5. The CDR3 covers 14 residues. CDR1 and CDR2 (germline): KGHPV, FQNQEV (reference sequence). CDR3 bases read: TGTGCCAGCAGTCTTAGGTGGGGGGGGGACACCCAGTAC. It translates to CASSLRWGGDTQY. The CDR3, in full, reads CASSLRWGGDTQYF.

In its sample, this clone was seen a few times. Gene names are the mouse ones. The read gets to within 1 residue of the CDR3 end, and the germline J gene fills in the rest. The gene calls are TRBV13-1 and TRBJ1-1; D not resolved. Germline CDR1 reads NSHNY; CDR2 reads SYGAGN. This CDR3 has 13 amino acids. V lost 0 bases and J lost 1, with 4 bases in between. The CDR3 loop reads CASSDGKNTEVFF. Incomplete CDR3 DNA: TGTGCCAGCAGTGATGGCAAAAACACAGAAGTCTTC.